Below, 25 T cell receptor beta chains from the same sample are listed, as sequenced in a study of TIL therapy for anti-PD-1-resistant metastatic lung cancer. This was the immunoSEQ v3 assay. Produced via immunoSEQ multiplex PCR; TCRdb's table is partial and in-frame only. The table has tens of thousands of clones, around 67% seen once. The sample's time point: pre-treatment sample, taken before nivolumab and TIL therapy. The sequencing here drew on blood, taken at baseline. Receptor source: a person aged 25 to 79 with non-small cell lung cancer.

This rearrangement joins TRBV5-6 to TRBJ1-3; 7 bases align to TRBD1. Germline V gene data show CDR1 as SGHDT and CDR2 as YYEEEE. This CDR3 is 16 amino acids long. With 4 bases clipped from V and 2 bases from J, the junction kept 9 bases outside the gene matches. The CDR3 DNA is TGTGCCAGCAGCCGTCCGACAGGGACGGCTGGAAACACCATATATTTT. It yields the protein CASSRPTGTAGNTIYF.

The genes are TRBV4-3 and TRBJ2-7, with TRBD1 matching over 8 bases. V lost 2 bases to trimming and J lost 6 bases; unmatched junction nucleotides: 9. This CDR3 contains 15 residues. Germline V gene data show CDR1 as LGHNA and CDR2 as YSLEER. This CDR3 reads CASSQSPGQAIEQYF. The CDR3 DNA is TGCGCCAGCAGCCAATCTCCGGGACAGGCTATCGAGCAGTACTTC.

This clone was counted only a few times. The V gene is TRBV2, the J gene TRBJ1-1; no clear D. This CDR3 has 13 residues. In germline, CDR1 is SNHLY, CDR2 FYNNEI. V shed 3 bases and J shed 4 bases, with 9 bases lying between them. The CDR3, as DNA: TGTGCCAGCAGTGACAGGATATTCACTGAAGCTTTCTTT. It codes for CASSDRIFTEAFF.

The chain couples TRBV5-1 to TRBJ2-7, with D perhaps assigned TRBD1 or TRBD2 (6 bases each). Germline CDR1 and CDR2: SGHRS and YFSETQ. The CDR3 has 17 amino acids. Trimming removed 0 bases from V and 0 bases from J, with 16 bases in between. The CDR3 bases are TGCGCCAGCAGCTTGGTCGGGGGCTCTCAGAGCTCCTACGAGCAGTACTTC. It specifies CASSLVGGSQSSYEQYF.

The genes are TRBV6-5 and TRBJ2-1; TRBD2 agrees at 14 bases. This CDR3 is built from 15 residues. In germline, CDR1 is MNHEY, CDR2 SVGAGI. The trim removed 6 bases at V and 12 bases at J, leaving 10 bases unmatched. The CDR3 reads CASRAGTSGRGSQFF. DNA of the CDR3: TGTGCCAGCAGGGCCGGGACTAGCGGGAGAGGATCGCAGTTCTTC.

J is TRBJ2-7 and V is TRBV7-9, with D possibly being TRBD1 (5 bases). Trimming pared 6 bases from V and 5 bases from J, leaving 14 bases between. CDR1 is SEHNR, CDR2 FQNEAQ, per germline (reference sequence). CDR3 length: 13 residues. The CDR3 sequence: CASRNRQKDEQYF. The CDR3 DNA sequence: TGTGCCAGCAGGAATAGACAGAAGGACGAGCAGTACTTC.

The chain links TRBV6-1 to TRBJ2-5; D remains unclear. The CDR3 is made up of 11 amino acids. Germline CDR1 is MNHNS and CDR2 is SASEGT. The V and J ends lost 5 bases and 3 bases respectively, with 4 bases between them. CDR3 DNA: TGTGCCAGCAGTAGGAAAGAGACCCAGTACTTC. This sequence encodes CASSRKETQYF.

This clone has just a few counts. The chain combines TRBV7-3 with TRBJ1-2; possibly TRBD1 for D (5 bases). V was cut by 5 bases and J by 3 bases, with 19 bases left in between. There are 16 residues in the CDR3. In germline, CDR1 is SGHTA, CDR2 FQGTGA. CDR3 in DNA: TGTGCCAGCAGCCCGACCGGGACCCCCCAGGACTATGGCTACACCTTC. Protein: CASSPTGTPQDYGYTF.

The chain carries TRBV6-1 and TRBJ1-2; D gene unclear. V was shortened by 2 bases and J by 8 bases, with 12 bases between the two germline ends. This CDR3 region has 13 residues. Germline-derived CDR1 and CDR2 are MNHNS and SASEGT. The CDR3 sequence: CASSEWATAGYTF. The DNA for the CDR3 is TGTGCCAGCAGTGAATGGGCAACGGCAGGCTACACCTTC.

Details on this clone: The junction and the germline gene differ at one end; a read error may be behind it. The chain employs TRBV19 and TRBJ2-1; TRBD1 might be the D (5 bases). Germline V gene data show CDR1 as LNHDA and CDR2 as SQIVND (reference sequence). CDR3 length: 15 residues. This chain's CDR3 is CASSLDRSSYNEQFF. The CDR3 nucleotides read TGTGCCAGTAGTCTAGACAGAAGCTCCTACAATGAGCAGTTCTTC.

The chain recombines TRBV14 with TRBJ2-5; D is uncertain. The germline V gene has CDR1 SGHDN and CDR2 FVKESK. Trimming took off 0 bases at V and 0 bases at J, with 14 bases between the two ends. CDR3 length: 17 residues. This chain's CDR3 is CASSQDFRQAYQETQYF. The CDR3 DNA is TGTGCCAGCAGCCAAGATTTTCGGCAGGCGTACCAAGAGACCCAGTACTTC.

The gene calls are TRBV27 and TRBJ2-1, with a possible D match to TRBD1 (6 bases). The germline CDR1 and CDR2 sequences are MNHEY and SMNVEV (reference sequence). V was clipped by 2 bases and J by 2 bases, with 10 bases between them. This CDR3 comprises 15 residues. The CDR3 region has the DNA TGTGCCAGCAGTTTACTACAGGGAGCCTACAATGAGCAGTTCTTC. Its protein product is CASSLLQGAYNEQFF.

The chain joins TRBV4-2 to TRBJ1-3; a possible D gene is TRBD1 (5 bases). The V gene's germline CDR1 is LGHNA and CDR2 YNFKEQ. The CDR3 runs 19 residues. V lost 0 bases and J lost 5, with 23 bases in between. Written as DNA, the CDR3 is TGTGCCAGCAGCCAAGACCTCCGGGCGTCCTGGCAGGGTAGAAACACCATATATTTT. Protein product: CASSQDLRASWQGRNTIYF.

The CDR3 is CAWSRGAGGFTEQFF. CDR3 nucleotide sequence: TGTGCCTGGAGTAGGGGAGCGGGAGGGTTCACTGAGCAGTTCTTC. V usage is TRBV30 and J usage is TRBJ2-1, with 10 bases lining up with TRBD2. The ends lost 2 bases at V and 9 bases at J; junction bases unmatched: 10. The CDR3 has 15 residues. The germline gives CDR1 GTSNPN, CDR2 SVGIG (reference sequence).

The V call is TRBV10-3, the J call TRBJ2-1, with 9 positions matching TRBD1. Per the germline V gene, CDR1 is ENHRY and CDR2 is SYGVKD. The CDR3 sequence is 15 residues long. V lost 4 bases and J lost 4; bases outside the gene matches: 5. CDR3 nucleotide sequence: TGTGCCATCAGTGTCGGGACAGGGTTGTACAATGAGCAGTTCTTC. This encodes CAISVGTGLYNEQFF.

This clone was seen more than once but under ten times. The rearrangement uses TRBV6-5 and TRBJ1-2, with 9 bases identical to TRBD1. The CDR3 has 13 amino acids. V lost 11 bases and J lost 8; bases outside the gene matches: 12. Germline loops: CDR1 MNHEY, CDR2 SVGAGI. Written as DNA, the CDR3 is TGTGCCTCACGAAGCGGGACAGGGAGAGGCTACACCTTC. Protein: CASRSGTGRGYTF.

The rearrangement uses TRBV30 and TRBJ2-7; 12 nucleotides line up with TRBD2. The CDR3 covers 16 residues. Trimming took 0 bases from V and 3 from J; bases not matched to a gene: 6. The germline CDR1 and CDR2 sequences are GTSNPN and SVGIG (reference sequence). As DNA, the CDR3 is TGTGCCTGGAGTGTTCCCCGGACTAGCGGGGTCTACGAGCAGTACTTC. Its protein product is CAWSVPRTSGVYEQYF.

The gene calls are TRBV9 and TRBJ1-1; D remains ambiguous. Germline CDR1 reads SGDLS; CDR2 reads YYNGEE. V lost 4 bases to trimming and J lost 0 bases, with 7 bases between them. The CDR3 has 13 residues. CDR3 nucleotide sequence: TGTGCCAGCAGCCTCGCAGTGAACACTGAAGCTTTCTTT. Protein: CASSLAVNTEAFF.

J is TRBJ2-1 and V is TRBV5-1; no reliable D call. CDR1 is SGHRS and CDR2 is YFSETQ in the germline V gene. V shed 0 bases and J shed 7 bases, with 14 bases lying between them. The CDR3 contains 15 residues. CDR3 sequence: CASSLVAPPQNEQFF. The CDR3 DNA reads as TGCGCCAGCAGCTTGGTGGCTCCGCCCCAAAATGAGCAGTTCTTC.

This clone was counted a few times. This sequence joins TRBV9 and TRBJ1-1, with D perhaps matching TRBD1 (5 bases). The ends were cut back, 6 bases at V and 1 base at J, with 10 bases in the middle. The CDR3 consists of 13 residues. Per the germline V gene, CDR1 is SGDLS and CDR2 is YYNGEE. The CDR3 bases are TGTGCCAGCACCTGGGGCCCGAACACTGAAGCTTTCTTT. This gives the protein CASTWGPNTEAFF. Using reference TRBV9 and TRBJ1-1 for the parts outside the CDR3, the full variable domain is DSGVTQTPKHLITATGQRVTLRCSPRSGDLSVYWYQQSLDQGLQFLIQYYNGEERAKGNILERFSAQQFPDLHSELNLSSLELGDSALYFCASTWGPNTEAFFGQGTRLTVV.

The chain combines TRBV10-3 with TRBJ2-7, with D perhaps given as TRBD1 or TRBD2 (5 bases each). The CDR3 consists of 14 residues. V lost 4 bases and J lost 2, with 12 bases in between. Germline CDR1 reads ENHRY; CDR2 reads SYGVKD. CDR3 in DNA: TGTGCCATCAGTGGCCGGGACGAGCCCTACGAGCAGTACTTC. This sequence encodes CAISGRDEPYEQYF.

This clone was picked up a small number of times. This chain links TRBV10-3 with TRBJ1-6, with 7 bases matching TRBD1. The CDR3 has 13 amino acids. The germline gives CDR1 ENHRY, CDR2 SYGVKD. The J segment lost 13 bases and the V segment lost 4 bases, leaving 7 bases of the junction unmatched. Here the CDR3 DNA reads TGTGCCATCAGTGTCGGCAGGGGGTCGCCCCTCCACTTT. This codes for CAISVGRGSPLHF.

This sequence joins TRBV4-3 and TRBJ2-3; D not certain. V was shortened by 0 bases and J by 4 bases, with 11 bases between the two germline ends. This CDR3 is built from 15 residues. From germline, CDR1 is LGHNA and CDR2 YSLEER. The CDR3 DNA reads TGCGCCAGCAGCCAAGAGTTGTCTTCATCAGATACGCAGTATTTT. The encoded protein is CASSQELSSSDTQYF.

The genes are TRBV7-2 and TRBJ2-4, with 8 bases aligning to TRBD2. The CDR3 spans 15 residues. The V gene end was trimmed by 5 bases and the J gene end by 7 bases; junction bases not matched to a gene: 10. Germline values: CDR1 SGHTA, CDR2 FQGNSA. This CDR3 is CASSVSSGSANIQYF. The CDR3 nucleotides are TGTGCCAGCAGCGTGTCGAGCGGGAGTGCGAACATTCAGTACTTC.

This clone was counted a few times. The chain carries TRBV19 and TRBJ1-2; TRBD1 agrees at 7 bases. Germline V gives CDR1 LNHDA, CDR2 SQIVND (reference sequence). The CDR3 is made up of 13 amino acids. Trimming at V came to 5 bases and at J to 5 bases, leaving 5 bases not matched to a gene. For the CDR3, the DNA is TGTGCCAGTAGTCCACCGACAGGGTATGGCTACACCTTC. Amino acid sequence: CASSPPTGYGYTF.